The rows below give T cell receptor beta chains drawn from one sample of a study of identical twins. Using its own MiXCR run on the 5' RACE reads, TCRdb lists one record per CDR3 protein. The data hold roughly 490,000 distinct CDR3 sequences, with 13% to 15% observed a single time. These sequences were also reported in another study, on yellow fever vaccine responses in identical twins.

Sequencing input: CD4+ T cells sorted from blood. These receptors originate from a young woman in good health. The CDR3 runs from the conserved cysteine through the conserved F or W. Fields, in order: V gene, clone size, J gene, D gene, CDR3 DNA, CDR3 protein. The D gene is left open where the match is weak. For some rows the clone size is stated as once, few or many, or as a class when expanded; others skip it.

>TRBV7-3|few|TRBJ2-2|NA
TGTGCCAGCAGCTTGAAGGGGGACACCGGGGAGCTGTTTTTT
CASSLKGDTGELFF
>TRBV12-3/TRBV12-4|many|TRBJ2-4|TRBD1
TGTGCCAGCAACCTTCAGGGGGATGCCAAAAACATTCAGTACTTC
CASNLQGDAKNIQYF
>TRBV12-3/TRBV12-4|few|TRBJ2-2|NA
TGTGCCAGCAGGGCTCTCGACAGAACCACCGGGGAGCTGTTTTTT
CASRALDRTTGELFF
>TRBV6-1|few|TRBJ1-2|TRBD1
TGTGCCAGCAGTGAAGGGACAGGGAGGAACTATGGCTACACCTTC
CASSEGTGRNYGYTF
>TRBV20-1|NA|TRBJ2-3|NA
TGCAGTGCTAGAGTCGGGGCCCCAGATACGCAGTATTTT
CSARVGAPDTQYF
>TRBV5-1|NA|TRBJ1-6|NA
TGCGCCAGCAGCTTGGCATCACAGGAGCGAGATTCACCCCTCCACTTT
CASSLASQERDSPLHF
>TRBV5-1|NA|TRBJ2-2|NA
TGCGCCAGCAGCTTCGAACGGGACCAGCCGCTCTTTGGCGGGGAGCTGTTTTTT
CASSFERDQPLFGGELFF
>TRBV6-6|few|TRBJ2-7|NA
TGTGCCAGCGCCGGGGGTTACGAGCAGTACTTC
CASAGGYEQYF
>TRBV11-2|NA|TRBJ2-3|TRBD2
TGTGCCAGCAGCCCATTAGGACTAGCGGGAGGGAAACGCACAGATACGCAGTATTTT
CASSPLGLAGGKRTDTQYF
>TRBV19|few|TRBJ2-1|TRBD2
TGTGCCAGTAGTATAAGCTGGACTAGCGGGAGATACAATGAGCAGTTCTTC
CASSISWTSGRYNEQFF
>TRBV4-1|few|TRBJ2-3|TRBD2
TGCGCCAGCAGCCAATCCCCTAGCGGGTCGGAAGATACGCAGTATTTT
CASSQSPSGSEDTQYF
>TRBV4-1|NA|TRBJ2-7|NA
TGCGCCAGCAGCCAAGAACGCGGGCTCTACGAGCAGTACTTC
CASSQERGLYEQYF
>TRBV20-1|few|TRBJ2-5|NA
TGCAGTGGGGCCGCCGGGAAAGAGACCCAGTACTTC
CSGAAGKETQYF
>TRBV7-2|many|TRBJ1-2|NA
TGTGCCAGCAGCCAACAGGCTATCGGGGACGGACCCATGCCTCCCTTC
CASSQQAIGDGPMPPF
>TRBV5-1|few|TRBJ2-7|NA
TGCGCCAGCAGCTTGCCTAAGGGGACCCAGGACGAGCAGTACTTC
CASSLPKGTQDEQYF
>TRBV28|NA|TRBJ2-7|TRBD2
TGTGCCAGCCGGACAGGACTAGCGGGAGTAACCGAGCAGTACTTC
CASRTGLAGVTEQYF
>TRBV18|NA|TRBJ2-7|NA
TGTGCCAGCTCACCACCGAAGCGACCCGAGCAGTACTTC
CASSPPKRPEQYF
>TRBV6-1|NA|TRBJ1-5|NA
TGTGCCAGCAGACCTGACAGGAGCAATCAGCCCCAGCATTTT
CASRPDRSNQPQHF
>TRBV7-2|many|TRBJ1-4|NA
TGTGCCAGCAGCTTAGGGACAGCTAATGAAAAACTGTTTTTT
CASSLGTANEKLFF
>TRBV20-1|few|TRBJ2-1|TRBD2
TGCAGTGCTAGTCCTAGCGGCTCCTACAATGAGCAGTTCTTC
CSASPSGSYNEQFF
>TRBV7-2|many|TRBJ2-7|NA
TGTGCCAGCAGCTTAAGGGGACACCTCGAGCAGTACTTC
CASSLRGHLEQYF
>TRBV4-3|NA|TRBJ2-4|NA
TGCGCCAGCAGCCAAGATCTGATGGAGGGAACTGGGGTTGCCAAAAACATTCAGTACTTC
CASSQDLMEGTGVAKNIQYF
>TRBV30|few|TRBJ2-1|NA
TGTGCCTGTACGGTGGGAGGCTTCTCCTACAATGAGCAGTTCTTC
CACTVGGFSYNEQFF
>TRBV12-3/TRBV12-4|NA|TRBJ1-6|TRBD1
TGTGCCAGCAGTCCCCAGGGGGCTAGCTCACCCCTCCACTTT
CASSPQGASSPLHF
>TRBV7-2|few|TRBJ1-5|NA
TGTGCCAGCAGCCCAACAGGGAGTGGGAATAGCAATCAGCCCCAGCATTTT
CASSPTGSGNSNQPQHF
>TRBV20-1|NA|TRBJ2-7|NA
TGCAGTGCTAGAGTTAGAAACCCTCGACCTCCCCACGAGCAGTACTTC
CSARVRNPRPPHEQYF
>TRBV7-2|few|TRBJ2-7|NA
TGTGCCACTCAAAATATAGGGTCCTCCTCCTACGAGCAGTACTTC
CATQNIGSSSYEQYF
>TRBV29-1|few|TRBJ2-7|TRBD1
TGCAGCGTTGGACAGGGTGGCTCCTACGAGCAGTACTTC
CSVGQGGSYEQYF
>TRBV20-1|NA|TRBJ2-3|TRBD2
TGCAGTGCTATAGCGGGAGCAGATACGCAGTATTTT
CSAIAGADTQYF
>TRBV2|NA|TRBJ1-2|NA
TGTGCCAGCGGGCAGGGGCCTTCGGGAGGCTACACCTTC
CASGQGPSGGYTF
>TRBV11-3|NA|TRBJ2-3|NA
TGTGCCAGCAGCTTAGTAGGTCCGAATACGCAGTATTTT
CASSLVGPNTQYF
>TRBV3-1|NA|TRBJ2-7|TRBD1
TGTGCCAGCAGCCAGACCTCAGGGGGACAAACGGAGTACTTC
CASSQTSGGQTEYF
>TRBV9|many|TRBJ2-5|NA
TGTGCCAGCAGCCTCACCGGGCCTTCTTGGGAGACCCAGTACTTC
CASSLTGPSWETQYF
>TRBV4-3|many|TRBJ2-3|NA
TGCGCCAGCAGCCCTCAACTACCGGGACAAACAGATACGCAGTATTTT
CASSPQLPGQTDTQYF
>TRBV5-1|NA|TRBJ2-7|NA
TGCGCCAGCAGCTGGGGACTCCGTTCCCCCTACGAGCAGTACTTC
CASSWGLRSPYEQYF
>TRBV19|few|TRBJ1-5|NA
TGTGCCAGTAGTACAGACAGGTCTCAGTCTAATCAGCCCCAGCATTTT
CASSTDRSQSNQPQHF
>TRBV4-3|few|TRBJ2-3|NA
TGCGCCAGCAGCCCGGCTAGGGGGGGGAGCACAGATACGCAGTATTTT
CASSPARGGSTDTQYF
>TRBV7-2|once|TRBJ2-7|TRBD1
TGTGCCAGCAGCAGGGCTCCGGGACAGCCCTACGAGCAGTACTTC
CASSRAPGQPYEQYF
>TRBV20-1|NA|TRBJ2-7|NA
TGCAGTGCTAGTAAGGACCCTCCCTCCTACGAGCAGTACTTC
CSASKDPPSYEQYF
>TRBV3-1|many|TRBJ2-3|NA
TGTGCCAGCAGCCAAGGTTATGAGGTGTCAGATACGCAGTATTTT
CASSQGYEVSDTQYF
>TRBV28|NA|TRBJ2-2|NA
TGTGCCAGCAGTCTGCCTGAACTACCCGGGGAGCTGTTTTTT
CASSLPELPGELFF
>TRBV7-2|few|TRBJ2-7|NA
TGTGCCAGCAGCCCCGAGGACAGATCCTCCTACGAGCAGTACTTC
CASSPEDRSSYEQYF
>TRBV30|many|TRBJ2-7|TRBD2
TGTGCCTGGAGTGTACTAGCGCGGTCCTACGAGCAGTACTTC
CAWSVLARSYEQYF
>TRBV11-2|NA|TRBJ2-1|NA
TGTGCCAGCAGCTCCATCACCCCGGCGAAGGTTTCTAATGAGCTGTTCTTC
CASSSITPAKVSNELFF
>TRBV5-1|few|TRBJ2-7|NA
TGCGCCAGCAGCTGGGTATGGACAGTCTACGAGCAGTACTTC
CASSWVWTVYEQYF
>TRBV28|NA|TRBJ2-7|TRBD1
TGTGCCAGCAGTCCACCGGACAGGGTTACCTACGAGCAGTACTTC
CASSPPDRVTYEQYF
>TRBV6-5|NA|TRBJ2-5|NA
TGTGCCAGCAGTTACGGGGGGTCCCAAGAGACCCAGTACTTC
CASSYGGSQETQYF
>TRBV9|NA|TRBJ2-3|NA
TGTGCCAGCAGCGAGGGGATAACACACGAAGGGGGCACAGATACGCAGTATTTT
CASSEGITHEGGTDTQYF
>TRBV2|few|TRBJ1-5|NA
TGTGCCAGCAGTGAAATCGGGTCCACCCCCAATCAGCCCCAGCATTTT
CASSEIGSTPNQPQHF
>TRBV12-3/TRBV12-4|many|TRBJ2-2|TRBD1
TGTGCCAGCAGGGGGACAGGGTTCGACACCGGGGAGCTGTTTTTT
CASRGTGFDTGELFF
>TRBV12-3/TRBV12-4|NA|TRBJ2-7|TRBD1
TGTGCCAGCAGAGACACAGGGGTGGGGACCTACGAGCAGTACTTC
CASRDTGVGTYEQYF
>TRBV12-3/TRBV12-4|few|TRBJ2-2|NA
TGTGCCAGCTCTTTTCGGGGCTCCGGGGAGCTGTTTTTT
CASSFRGSGELFF
>TRBV5-5|NA|TRBJ1-4|NA
TGTGCCAGCAGCTTGGTGGCAGCTGAAAAACTGTTTTTT
CASSLVAAEKLFF
>TRBV4-1|NA|TRBJ1-5|NA
TGCGCCAGCAGCCAAGTTTCGGTGGGGAATCAGCCCCAGCATTTT
CASSQVSVGNQPQHF
>TRBV5-1|few|TRBJ2-1|TRBD2
TGCGCCAGCAGCTTGGTTAGCGGGGTGCATGAGCAGTTCTTC
CASSLVSGVHEQFF